This record covers a single TCR beta chain. The sample originates from a study of T cell responses to AZD1222 COVID-19 vaccine. Germline-derived CDR1 and CDR2 are SGHDT and YYEEEE. V gave up 0 bases and J gave up 4 bases, with 13 bases separating them. The CDR3 is made up of 16 amino acids. The data were produced by immunoSEQ multiplex PCR, yet TCRdb's version contains in-frame clones alone and is incomplete. The table has over 70,000 clones, roughly 90% seen once; the top ten hold roughly 5.3%. Source: peripheral blood, taken 28 days after the second AZD1222 dose. The source of this sequence is an adult who received the AZD1222 COVID-19 vaccine. The chain joins TRBV5-6 to TRBJ2-2, with D unclear. The CDR3 region is CASSLGLEIRTGELFF. CDR3 in DNA: TGTGCCAGCAGCTTGGGACTGGAAATACGCACCGGGGAGCTGTTTTTT.